This paragraph reports one T cell receptor beta chain. Its specificity is not known. The sample belongs to a study of cytomegalovirus exposure and HLA in healthy donors. It was with 60 Vbeta and 13 Jbeta primers that the PCR ran. Method: immunoSEQ multiplex PCR; TCRdb's copy keeps in-frame clones and lacks some. Of around 280,000 clones listed, over 85% are singletons. Trimming cost V 3 bases and J 5 bases, with 5 bases left between them. The CDR3 is made up of 12 amino acids. Germline V gene data show CDR1 as SGDLS and CDR2 as YYNGEE. Study-wide results and limits: Highly shared sequence variants in one cluster were likely a sequencing artifact. Cytomegalovirus status, reportedly, was diagnosed with high specificity and sensitivity by the classifier.

V gene TRBV9 combines with J gene TRBJ2-2; no clear D. This TCR was recovered from a woman in her late teens or twenties in good health and CMV-seronegative. The sample comprised PBMCs. The CDR3 DNA sequence: TGTGCCAGCAGCGCCTTTACCGGGGAGCTGTTTTTT. It yields the protein CASSAFTGELFF.